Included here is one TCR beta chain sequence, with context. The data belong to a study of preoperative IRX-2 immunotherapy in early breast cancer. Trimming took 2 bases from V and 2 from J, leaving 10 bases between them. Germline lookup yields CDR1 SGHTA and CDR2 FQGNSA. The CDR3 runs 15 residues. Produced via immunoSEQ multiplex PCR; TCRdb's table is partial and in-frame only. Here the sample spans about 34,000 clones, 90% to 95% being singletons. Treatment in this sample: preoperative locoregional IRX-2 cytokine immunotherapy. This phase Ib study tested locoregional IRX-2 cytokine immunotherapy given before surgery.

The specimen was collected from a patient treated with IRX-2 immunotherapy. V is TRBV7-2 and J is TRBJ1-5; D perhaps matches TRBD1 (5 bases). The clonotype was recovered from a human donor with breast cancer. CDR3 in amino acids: CASSLIGVGNQPQHF. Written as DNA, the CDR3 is TGTGCCAGCAGCTTAATAGGGGTGGGCAATCAGCCCCAGCATTTT.